The clone carrying this TCR beta chain came up many times. This sample stems from a study of T cells of healthy individuals. This CDR3 has 15 residues. The trim removed 2 bases at V and 9 bases at J, leaving 4 bases unmatched. Germline CDR1 is SGHNT and CDR2 is YYREEE (reference sequence). TCRdb reanalysed the 5' RACE reads using MiXCR and keeps one entry per CDR3 protein. Among about 82,000 distinct CDR3 sequences, 5% were seen once, and the ten largest hold about 7.5%. This chain uses TRBV5-4 with TRBJ2-1; 14 nucleotides align to TRBD2. The sequence derives from a female donor in good health. CDR3 coding DNA: TGTGCCAGCAGCTTACGACTAGCGGGAGGGGGTGAGCAGTTCTTC. Residues: CASSLRLAGGGEQFF.